This T cell receptor beta chain was recovered during a study of shared clonotypes between healthy human individuals. It was into CD45RA+ naive and CD45RA-negative memory subsets that the CD4+ cells were split. Profiled with immunoSEQ multiplex PCR; TCRdb holds only in-frame clones, not every one. Of approximately 2,300,000 clones in the sample, 85% to 95% were seen once. The TCR sequence derives from a man aged 18 to 29 in good health. Some clones in this sample may be carry-over from other donors' samples. Sequencing was done on a sample of naive CD4+ T cells from PBMCs. The subset is: CD45RA+ positively selected.

CDR3 coding DNA: TGTGCCAGCAGTTCCTGGACCCTTCGAGACGAGCAGTACTTC. This sequence encodes CASSSWTLRDEQYF. The gene calls are TRBV27 and TRBJ2-7; D is unclear. The CDR3 consists of 14 residues. Germline lookup yields CDR1 MNHEY and CDR2 SMNVEV (reference sequence). V gave up 4 bases and J gave up 5 bases, with 15 bases separating them.